Each of the 9 T cell receptor beta chains below was sequenced from the same sample in a study of shared clonotypes between healthy human individuals. Profiled with immunoSEQ multiplex PCR; TCRdb holds only in-frame clones, not every one. The sample has around 1.9 million clones, 93% seen once. Naive CD8 cells were CD45RO-negative, positively selected for CCR7, excluding terminally differentiated effector memory CD45RA+ cells. The specimen sequenced was naive CD8+ T cells from PBMCs. The receptors here all came from a man in his late teens or twenties in good health. Some clones in this sample may be carry-over from other donors' samples.

The V call is TRBV9, the J call TRBJ2-7; D is uncertain. This CDR3 region has 14 residues. The V and J ends lost 0 bases and 5 bases respectively, with 12 bases between them. Germline assignment: CDR1 SGDLS and CDR2 YYNGEE. The CDR3 bases are TGTGCCAGCAGCGTAGTAGATAGAAACGACGAGCAGTACTTC. It translates to CASSVVDRNDEQYF.

The chain uses TRBV11-2 and TRBJ2-7; 11 bases are shared with TRBD2. Germline V gene lookup returns CDR1 SGHAT and CDR2 FQNNGV. The CDR3 runs to 15 residues. V lost 5 bases, J lost 0 bases, and 3 bases stayed unmatched. DNA of the CDR3: TGTGCCAGCAGCCTGGGACTAGCGGCCTCCTACGAGCAGTACTTC. Its translation is CASSLGLAASYEQYF.

The chain links TRBV6-1 to TRBJ2-7; maybe TRBD2 (6 bases). Germline V lookup: CDR1 MNHNS, CDR2 SASEGT. The CDR3 totals 11 residues. Trimming left V 6 bases short and J 3 bases short, with 6 bases between. The CDR3 coding sequence is TGTGCCAGCAGGCGGGGCTACGAGCAGTACTTC. Residues: CASRRGYEQYF.

The rearrangement links TRBV5-1 to TRBJ1-5; 9 nucleotides match TRBD1. Germline V gene lookup returns CDR1 SGHRS and CDR2 YFSETQ. The J segment lost 5 bases and the V segment lost 0 bases, leaving 3 bases of the junction unmatched. CDR3 length: 15 amino acids. The CDR3 bases are TGCGCCAGCAGCTTGGCGGGACAGGGCCATCAGCCCCAGCATTTT. Amino acids: CASSLAGQGHQPQHF. Full variable domain (remainder filled in from reference TRBV5-1 and TRBJ1-5): KAGVTQTPRYLIKTRGQQVTLSCSPISGHRSVSWYQQTPGQGLQFLFEYFSETQRNKGNFPGRFSGRQFSNSRSEMNVSTLELGDSALYLCASSLAGQGHQPQHFGDGTRLSIL.

V and J are TRBV2 and TRBJ2-1; D may be TRBD2 (6 bases). The CDR3 totals 18 residues. V dropped 2 bases and J dropped 0 bases, with 17 bases sitting between them. Looked up from germline, CDR1 is SNHLY and CDR2 is FYNNEI. The CDR3 bases are TGTGCCAGCAGTGAATTTCGGAGGGCAGGCAGCTCCTACAATGAGCAGTTCTTC. Amino acid sequence: CASSEFRRAGSSYNEQFF.

The chain couples TRBV5-1 to TRBJ2-1; 8 positions match TRBD2. This CDR3 is built from 13 residues. V lost 4 bases to trimming and J lost 7 bases; unmatched junction nucleotides: 4. CDR1 is SGHRS, CDR2 YFSETQ, per germline. This chain's CDR3 is CASSPTGGNEQFF. CDR3 in DNA: TGCGCCAGCAGCCCCACGGGGGGGAATGAGCAGTTCTTC.

This clone appeared a single time. The chain employs TRBV7-8 and TRBJ1-4; D is ambiguous. The germline V gene encodes CDR1 SGHVS and CDR2 FQNEAQ. The CDR3 length is 16 residues. V was pared by 1 base and J by 7 bases, with 16 bases between. The CDR3 DNA sequence: TGTGCCAGCAGCTTAGTCCGTTTGCCAAGTTTTGAAAAACTGTTTTTT. Its translation: CASSLVRLPSFEKLFF.

The V and J genes are TRBV15 and TRBJ2-3; D is unclear. This CDR3 has 15 amino acids. Germline values: CDR1 LNHNV, CDR2 YYDKDF (reference sequence). V shed 2 bases and J shed 1 base, with 10 bases lying between them. CDR3 sequence: CATSRSQTRTDTQYF. CDR3 coding DNA: TGTGCCACCAGCAGATCCCAGACACGCACAGATACGCAGTATTTT. The whole variable domain, remainder taken from reference TRBV15 and TRBJ2-3, is DAMVIQNPRYQVTQFGKPVTLSCSQTLNHNVMYWYQQKSSQAPKLLFHYYDKDFNNEADTPDNFQSRRPNTSFCFLDIRSPGLGDTAMYLCATSRSQTRTDTQYFGPGTRLTVL.

This sequence joins TRBV4-1 and TRBJ2-1, with D possibly TRBD2 on 5 matching bases. This CDR3 spans 14 amino acids. Looked up from germline, CDR1 is MGHRA and CDR2 is YSYEKL. The V gene lost 1 base and the J gene lost 8 bases, with 12 bases spanning the gap. CDR3 DNA sequence: TGCGCCAGCAGCCAAGCCCCTAGCTCCCATGAGCAGTTCTTC. Translation gives CASSQAPSSHEQFF.